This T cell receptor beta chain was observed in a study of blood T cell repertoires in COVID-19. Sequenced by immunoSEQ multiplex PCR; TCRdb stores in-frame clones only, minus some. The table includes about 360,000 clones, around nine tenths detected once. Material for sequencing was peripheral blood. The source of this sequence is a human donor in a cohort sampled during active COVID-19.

Here the CDR3 DNA reads TGTGCCAGCAGCTTAGCTGTAGCGGGAGGCTCTCCGACTAACAATGAGCAGTTCTTC. Translation gives CASSLAVAGGSPTNNEQFF. The rearrangement uses TRBV7-4 and TRBJ2-1; 10 bases agree with TRBD2. The J segment lost 5 bases and the V segment lost 0 bases, leaving 13 bases of the junction unmatched. Germline-derived CDR1 and CDR2 are SGHVT and SQSDAQ. CDR3 length: 19 amino acids.